Below are 2 T cell receptor beta chains sequenced from a single sample in a study of T cell responses to AZD1222 COVID-19 vaccine. The data were produced by immunoSEQ multiplex PCR, yet TCRdb's version contains in-frame clones alone and is incomplete. The sample has fewer than 200,000 clones, under 95% seen once. The sequencing used peripheral blood, collected on day 0 of MenACWY control vaccination. The receptor set was obtained from an adult in good health.

The chain combines TRBV6-2 or TRBV6-3 with TRBJ1-5; tentative D call: TRBD1 (5 bases). Germline CDR1 and CDR2: MNHEY and SVGEGT. CDR3 length: 13 amino acids. Trimming shortened V by 6 bases and J by 6 bases, and 12 bases separated the two germline ends. The CDR3 DNA sequence: TGTGCCAGCAGCCCCGGGGGAGTTCAGCCCCAGCATTTT. As protein: CASSPGGVQPQHF.

This sequence joins TRBV28 and TRBJ1-1; D gene ambiguous. Deletions cut 1 base from V and 5 bases from J, with 8 bases between. Germline-derived CDR1 and CDR2 are MDHEN and SYDVKM. The CDR3 loop spans 13 amino acids. The CDR3 protein is CASSLYWGTEAFF. DNA for the CDR3: TGTGCCAGCAGTTTATACTGGGGAACTGAAGCTTTCTTT.